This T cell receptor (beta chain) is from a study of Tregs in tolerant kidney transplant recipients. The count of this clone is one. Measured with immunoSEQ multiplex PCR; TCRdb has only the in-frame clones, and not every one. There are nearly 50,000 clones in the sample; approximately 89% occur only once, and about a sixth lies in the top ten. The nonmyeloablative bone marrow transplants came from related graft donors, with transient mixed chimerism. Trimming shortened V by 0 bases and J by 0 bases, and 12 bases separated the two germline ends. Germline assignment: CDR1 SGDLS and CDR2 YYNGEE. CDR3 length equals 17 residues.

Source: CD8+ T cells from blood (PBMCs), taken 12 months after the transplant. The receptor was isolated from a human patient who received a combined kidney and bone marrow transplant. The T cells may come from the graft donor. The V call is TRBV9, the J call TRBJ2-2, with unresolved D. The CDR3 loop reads CASSVARHGTNTGELFF. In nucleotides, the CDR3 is TGTGCCAGCAGCGTAGCCCGACACGGAACGAACACCGGGGAGCTGTTTTTT.